This T cell receptor (beta chain) was documented in a study of T cell changes during pregnancy in multiple sclerosis. The germline V gene encodes CDR1 LNHDA and CDR2 SQIVND (reference sequence). This CDR3 spans 13 amino acids. The V end was cut by 3 bases, the J end by 9 bases, with 12 bases between. TCRdb's table, derived via immunoSEQ multiplex PCR, lists solely in-frame clones and lacks some. The sample gives about 39,000 clones, just over 90% of which show up once; under 0.55% is in the top ten. The TCR originated in a female donor in good health, enrolled as a control in a pregnancy study. The genes are TRBV19 and TRBJ2-1; D is possibly TRBD1 (6 bases). The sequenced sample was CD4+ T cells from peripheral blood mononuclear cells, obtained in the first trimester of pregnancy. DNA of the CDR3: TGTGCCAGTAGTATGGCAGGGGTGGGTGAGCAGTTCTTC. Translated, it gives CASSMAGVGEQFF.